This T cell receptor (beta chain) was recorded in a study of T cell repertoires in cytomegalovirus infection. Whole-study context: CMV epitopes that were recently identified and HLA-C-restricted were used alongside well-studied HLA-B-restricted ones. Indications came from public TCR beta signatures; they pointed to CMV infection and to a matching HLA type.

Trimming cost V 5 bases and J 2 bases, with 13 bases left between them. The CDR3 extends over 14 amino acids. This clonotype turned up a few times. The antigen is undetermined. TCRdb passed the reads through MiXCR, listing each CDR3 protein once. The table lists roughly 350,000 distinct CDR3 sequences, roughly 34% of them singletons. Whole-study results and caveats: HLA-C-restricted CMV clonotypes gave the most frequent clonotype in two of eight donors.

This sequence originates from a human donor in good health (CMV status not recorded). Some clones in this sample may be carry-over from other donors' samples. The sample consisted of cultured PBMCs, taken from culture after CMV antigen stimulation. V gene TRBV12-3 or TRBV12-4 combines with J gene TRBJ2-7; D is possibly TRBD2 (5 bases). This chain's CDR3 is CASSPSAGTYEQYF. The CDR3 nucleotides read TGTGCCAGCAGTCCTAGTGCGGGCACCTACGAGCAGTACTTC.